This TCR beta chain was identified during a study of T-cell reconstitution after alpha-beta-depleted transplantation in children. CDR1 is MGHDK and CDR2 is SYGVNS in the germline V gene. This CDR3 region has 17 residues. Trimming at V came to 2 bases and at J to 4 bases, leaving 7 bases not matched to a gene. Library preparation (for TCRbeta) was performed with unique molecular identifiers. One entry per CDR3 protein results from TCRdb running MiXCR on the PCR reads. The top ten hold approximately 5% of the sample, which has around 380,000 distinct CDR3 sequences, 11% seen once. Sequencing was performed on PBMCs from the stem cell graft donor, taken from the stem cell graft. The source of this sequence is a human donor who donated a stem cell graft to a child with acute myeloid leukemia. J is TRBJ2-3 and V is TRBV25-1; TRBD2 matches 12 bases. CDR3 coding DNA: TGTGCCAGCAGTGAACCTAGCGGGAGGGCCAAGGCAGATACGCAGTATTTT. This sequence encodes CASSEPSGRAKADTQYF.